Below, 8 T cell receptor beta chains from the same sample are listed, as sequenced in a study of T cell clonality in common variable immunodeficiency. Data came from immunoSEQ multiplex PCR; TCRdb stores just in-frame clones and leaves some out. The sample yields under 45,000 clones, without any singletons. Sequenced input: peripheral blood mononuclear cells. Every receptor here comes from a person aged 18 to 75 in good health.

This clone was seen ten or more times. Sequencing ends 3 residues short of the CDR3 end; the germline J gene provides the rest. The chain couples TRBV2 to TRBJ2-1; D possibly corresponds to TRBD1 (6 bases). V was shortened by 3 bases and J by 9 bases, with 12 bases between the two germline ends. Germline V CDR1 and CDR2: SNHLY, FYNNEI. This CDR3 is built from 13 residues. The CDR3 DNA, read in part, is TGTGCCAGCAGTGATATCGGCAGGGGTGAG. It is translated as CASSDIGRGE. The entire CDR3 is CASSDIGRGEQFF. Combining the CDR3 with reference TRBV2 and TRBJ2-1 gives the whole variable domain EPEVTQTPSHQVTQMGQEVILRCVPISNHLYFYWYRQILGQKVEFLVSFYNNEISEKSEIFDDQFSVERPDGSNFTLKIRSTKLEDSAMYFCASSDIGRGEQFFGPGTRLTVL.

This clone was counted at least ten times. The read comes to an end 3 residues before the CDR3 does, leaving the germline J gene to fill in the end. The chain couples TRBV19 to TRBJ2-1; no clear D. The CDR3 has 13 amino acids. Trimming removed 4 bases from V and 7 bases from J, with 11 bases in between. Germline loops: CDR1 LNHDA, CDR2 SQIVND (reference sequence). The CDR3 reads CASSNQPRNEQFF. CDR3 DNA, as far as it was read: TGTGCCAGTAGTAATCAACCCAGGAATGAG.

The CDR3 sequence: CASSSATSGSDEQFF. CDR3 DNA (partial): TGCGCCAGCAGCTCCGCGACTAGCGGGAGTGATGAG. The V and J genes are TRBV5-1 and TRBJ2-1; 12 bases are a match to TRBD2. The read finishes 3 residues shy of the CDR3 end, and the germline J gene is used to complete it. The CDR3 consists of 15 residues. The V segment lost 3 bases and the J segment 8 bases; nucleotides outside the gene matches: 6. CDR1 SGHRS and CDR2 YFSETQ come from the germline V gene. Full variable domain (remainder filled in from reference TRBV5-1 and TRBJ2-1): KAGVTQTPRYLIKTRGQQVTLSCSPISGHRSVSWYQQTPGQGLQFLFEYFSETQRNKGNFPGRFSGRQFSNSRSEMNVSTLELGDSALYLCASSSATSGSDEQFFGPGTRLTVL.

There are many counts of this clone. The CDR3 extends 3 residues past the end of the read, so its final part is completed from the germline J gene. The rearrangement joins TRBV4-1 to TRBJ2-1, with 10 bases fitting TRBD2. The junction had 6 bases not matched to a gene; V was cut back by 4 bases and J by 9 bases. Germline V gene lookup returns CDR1 MGHRA and CDR2 YSYEKL. The CDR3 contains 14 residues. Here the CDR3 reads CASSLAGGGGEQFF. The sequenced part of the CDR3 DNA is TGCGCCAGCAGCCTAGCGGGAGGAGGCGGTGAG.

This clone was seen ten or more times. The CDR3 is cut off 3 residues early in the read; its end comes from the germline J gene. The J gene is TRBJ2-3, the V gene TRBV18; tentative D call: TRBD2 (6 bases). Germline V gives CDR1 KGHSH, CDR2 LQKENI. CDR3 length equals 13 residues. The DNA read from the CDR3 is TGTGCCAGCTCCGGAGGGGTACAAGAGACG. Its protein product is CASSGGVQET. The entire CDR3 sequence reads CASSGGVQETQYF.

Comment on this clone: The CDR3 is cut off 3 residues early in the read; its end comes from the germline J gene. The rearrangement links TRBV10-3 to TRBJ2-1; D possibly corresponds to TRBD2 (5 bases). CDR3 length: 15 amino acids. Trimming removed 3 bases from V and 4 bases from J, with 13 bases in between. CDR1 is ENHRY, CDR2 SYGVKD, per germline. The CDR3 reads CAISEEAGNYNEQFF. CDR3 bases read: TGTGCCATCAGTGAAGAGGCGGGCAATTACAATGAG.

This clone was seen many times. The read terminates 3 residues before the CDR3 end, so the remaining end is supplied by the germline J gene. This sequence joins TRBV6-2 or TRBV6-3 and TRBJ1-5; TRBD1 aligns across 10 bases. The CDR3 contains 15 residues. The germline V gene encodes CDR1 MNHEY and CDR2 SVGEGT. The V gene end was trimmed by 6 bases and the J gene end by 5 bases; junction bases not matched to a gene: 7. The sequenced part of the CDR3 DNA is TGTGCCAGCAGGACGGGACAGGGGAATCATCAGCCC. Protein: CASRTGQGNHQP. The whole CDR3 sequence is CASRTGQGNHQPQHF.

This clone occurred many times. The CDR3 end is not reached by the read, which stops 3 residues before it; the germline J gene fills it in. The chain joins TRBV7-3 to TRBJ2-5; possibly TRBD1 for D (6 bases). This CDR3 contains 14 residues. V gave up 5 bases and J gave up 5 bases, with 15 bases separating them. Germline CDR1 reads SGHTA; CDR2 reads FQGTGA. CDR3 DNA (partial): TGTGCCAGCAGCGAAACAGGGTTACAGGAGACC. It yields the protein CASSETGLQET. The full-length CDR3 reads as CASSETGLQETQYF.